The sequence of this T cell receptor beta chain was determined in a study of CD8 T cells in ankylosing spondylitis. TCRdb re-analysed the 5' RACE reads in MiXCR, keeping a single row per CDR3 protein. The repertoire holds roughly 100,000 distinct CDR3 sequences, with roughly 8.3% as singletons. Overall study findings and caveats: Clones linked to disease were reported to show significant enrichment in matched ankylosing spondylitis synovial fluid. Eight or nine highly homologous variants formed a TCR beta motif that appeared characteristic of ankylosing spondylitis blood. Clones linked to disease, bearing a CD8+ phenotype, were relatively rare in peripheral blood.

This clonotype was recorded many times. What it recognizes is unknown. Sequencing input: blood, either unsorted or a sorted T cell fraction (not recorded which). The sequence was obtained from a male donor with ankylosing spondylitis or in good health (not recorded which).

The CDR3 spells CSARIKSTEAFF. CDR3 in DNA: TGCAGTGCTAGGATCAAATCCACTGAAGCTTTCTTT. V and J are TRBV20-1 and TRBJ1-1; D remains ambiguous. Looked up from germline, CDR1 is DFQATT and CDR2 is SNEGSKA (reference sequence). V lost 3 bases, J lost 4 bases, and 9 bases lay in between. This CDR3 spans 12 amino acids.